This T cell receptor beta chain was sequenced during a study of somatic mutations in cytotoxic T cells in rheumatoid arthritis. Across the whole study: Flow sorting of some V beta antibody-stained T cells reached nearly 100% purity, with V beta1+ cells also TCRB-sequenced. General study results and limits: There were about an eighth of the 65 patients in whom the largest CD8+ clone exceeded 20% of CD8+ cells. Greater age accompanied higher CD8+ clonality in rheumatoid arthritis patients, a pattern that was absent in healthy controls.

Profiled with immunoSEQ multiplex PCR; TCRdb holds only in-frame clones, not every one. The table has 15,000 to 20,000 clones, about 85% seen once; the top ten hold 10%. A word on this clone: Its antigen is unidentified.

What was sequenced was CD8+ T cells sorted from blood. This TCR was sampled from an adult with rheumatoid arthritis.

DNA for the CDR3: TGTGCCAGCAGTGAAGAAGGGACAGGGGCTGCGGGCCAGTACTTC. It specifies CASSEEGTGAAGQYF. The V call is TRBV6-1, the J call TRBJ2-5, with 10 bases identical to TRBD1. This CDR3 has 15 amino acids. Germline V gene sequence: CDR1 MNHNS, CDR2 SASEGT. The V gene end was trimmed by 1 base and the J gene end by 10 bases; junction bases not matched to a gene: 9.